Given below is one T cell receptor (beta chain) in context. The sample belongs to a study of blood T cell repertoires in COVID-19. Study at large: COVID-19 samples, acute and convalescent, were from the United States, Italy and Spain. The analysed material was cDNA or gDNA that came from T cells, B-cell-depleted T cells, or PBMCs.

As originally analysed: Scientists estimated how many nucleated cells there were by amplifying reference gene primers. Produced via immunoSEQ multiplex PCR; TCRdb's table is partial and in-frame only. That table is the source of V, J and clone size, and D and trimming were worked out from the DNA. Among 120,000 to 150,000 clones listed, roughly 86% were seen once. The sequencing sample was made of peripheral blood. This TCR was sampled from a woman between 50 and 59 years old with acute or convalescent COVID-19.

In DNA form, the CDR3 reads TGTGCCAGCAGCCCGGAGACCTACACCTACGAGCAGTACTTC. Protein sequence: CASSPETYTYEQYF. This sequence joins TRBV5-5 and TRBJ2-7; D is undetermined. Germline V lookup: CDR1 SGHKS, CDR2 YYEKEE (reference sequence). CDR3 length equals 14 residues. V was shortened by 4 bases and J by 2 bases, with 13 bases between the two germline ends.